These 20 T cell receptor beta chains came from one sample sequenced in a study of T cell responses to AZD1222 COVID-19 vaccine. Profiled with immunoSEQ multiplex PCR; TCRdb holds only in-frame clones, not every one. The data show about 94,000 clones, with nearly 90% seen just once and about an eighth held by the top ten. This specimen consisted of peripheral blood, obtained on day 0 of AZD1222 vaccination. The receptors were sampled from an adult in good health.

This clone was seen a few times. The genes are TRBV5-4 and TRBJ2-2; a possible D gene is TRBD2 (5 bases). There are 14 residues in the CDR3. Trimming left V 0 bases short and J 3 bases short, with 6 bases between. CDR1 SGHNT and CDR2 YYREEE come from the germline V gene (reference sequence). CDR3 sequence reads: CASSLGRDTGELFF. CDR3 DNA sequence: TGTGCCAGCAGCTTGGGGCGGGACACCGGGGAGCTGTTTTTT.

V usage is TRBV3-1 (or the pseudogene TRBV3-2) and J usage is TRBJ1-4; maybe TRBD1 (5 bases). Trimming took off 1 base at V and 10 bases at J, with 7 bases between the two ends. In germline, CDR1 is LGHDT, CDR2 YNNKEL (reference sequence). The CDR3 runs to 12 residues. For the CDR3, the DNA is TGTGCCAGCAGCCAAGGGGGGGGAAAACTGTTTTTT. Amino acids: CASSQGGGKLFF.

The CDR3 region has the DNA TGTGCCAGCAGCTTAGGTTTCGACTTCTATGGCTACACCTTC. Residues: CASSLGFDFYGYTF. This chain joins TRBV7-2 and TRBJ1-2; no clear D gene. CDR3 length: 14 amino acids. With 1 base removed from V and 4 bases from J, the gap between germline ends came to 10 bases. Per germline, CDR1 SGHTA and CDR2 FQGNSA.

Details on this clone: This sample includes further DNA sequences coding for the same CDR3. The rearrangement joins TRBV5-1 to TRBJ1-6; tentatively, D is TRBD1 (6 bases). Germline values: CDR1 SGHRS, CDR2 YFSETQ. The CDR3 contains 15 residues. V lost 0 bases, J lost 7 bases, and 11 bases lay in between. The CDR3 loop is CASSLGQGKNSPLHF. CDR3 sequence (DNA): TGCGCCAGCAGCTTGGGGCAGGGGAAGAATTCACCCCTCCACTTT.

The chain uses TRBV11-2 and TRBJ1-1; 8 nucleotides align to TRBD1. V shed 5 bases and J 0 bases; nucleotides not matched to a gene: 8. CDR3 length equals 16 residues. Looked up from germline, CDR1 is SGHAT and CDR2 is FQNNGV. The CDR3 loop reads CASSPTGGRVNTEAFF. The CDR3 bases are TGTGCCAGCAGCCCAACAGGGGGGAGGGTGAACACTGAAGCTTTCTTT.

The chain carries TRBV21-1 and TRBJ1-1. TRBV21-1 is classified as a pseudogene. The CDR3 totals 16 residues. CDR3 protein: CASSKVTERENTEAFF. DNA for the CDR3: TGTGCCAGCAGCAAAGTAACGGAGAGGGAGAACACTGAAGCTTTCTTT.

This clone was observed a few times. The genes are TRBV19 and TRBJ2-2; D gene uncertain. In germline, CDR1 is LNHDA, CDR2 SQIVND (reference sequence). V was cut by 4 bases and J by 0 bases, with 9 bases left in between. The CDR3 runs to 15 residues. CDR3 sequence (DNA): TGTGCCAGTAGTAAAGGCAGCTCGAACACCGGGGAGCTGTTTTTT. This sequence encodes CASSKGSSNTGELFF. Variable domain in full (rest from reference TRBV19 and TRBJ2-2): DGGITQSPKYLFRKEGQNVTLSCEQNLNHDAMYWYRQDPGQGLRLIYYSQIVNDFQKGDIAEGYSVSREKKESFPLTVTSAQKNPTAFYLCASSKGSSNTGELFFGEGSRLTVL.

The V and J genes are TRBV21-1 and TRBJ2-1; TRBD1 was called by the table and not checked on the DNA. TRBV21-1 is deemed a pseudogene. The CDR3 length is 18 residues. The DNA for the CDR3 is TGTGCCAGCGAAAAGGGACAGCCCAACCCGGTAATAAATGAGGAGCAGTTCTTC. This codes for CASEKGQPNPVINEEQFF.

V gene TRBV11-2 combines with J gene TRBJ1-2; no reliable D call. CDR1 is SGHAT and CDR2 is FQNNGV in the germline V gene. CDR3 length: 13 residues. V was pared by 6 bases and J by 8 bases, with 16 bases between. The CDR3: CASSLSADAGYTF. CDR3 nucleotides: TGTGCCAGCAGTCTATCTGCGGACGCCGGCTACACCTTC.

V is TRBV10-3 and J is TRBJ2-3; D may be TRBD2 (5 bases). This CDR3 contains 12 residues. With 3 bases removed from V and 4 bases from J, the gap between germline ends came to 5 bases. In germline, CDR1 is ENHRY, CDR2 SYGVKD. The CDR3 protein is CAISDGADTQYF. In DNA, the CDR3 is TGTGCCATCAGTGACGGGGCAGATACGCAGTATTTT.

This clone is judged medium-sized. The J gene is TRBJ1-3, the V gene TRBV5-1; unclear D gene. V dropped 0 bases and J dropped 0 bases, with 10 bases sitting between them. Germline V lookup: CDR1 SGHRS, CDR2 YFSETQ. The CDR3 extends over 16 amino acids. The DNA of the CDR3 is TGCGCCAGCAGCTTGGATAAGTCCTACTCTGGAAACACCATATATTTT. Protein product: CASSLDKSYSGNTIYF.

In DNA, the CDR3 is TGTGCCAGCAGTAACGACAGGCAGAACACTGAAGCTTTCTTT. Amino acids: CASSNDRQNTEAFF. This rearrangement joins TRBV6-5 to TRBJ1-1; D perhaps matches TRBD1 (6 bases). This CDR3 region has 14 residues. CDR1 is MNHEY and CDR2 is SVGAGI in the germline V gene. V dropped 5 bases and J dropped 1 base, with 11 bases sitting between them.

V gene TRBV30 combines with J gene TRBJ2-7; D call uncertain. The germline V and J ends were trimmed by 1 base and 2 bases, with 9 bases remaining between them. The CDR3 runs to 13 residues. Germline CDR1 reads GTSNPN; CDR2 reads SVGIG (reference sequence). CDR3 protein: CAWSAASAYEQYF. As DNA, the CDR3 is TGTGCCTGGAGTGCAGCCTCGGCCTACGAGCAGTACTTC.

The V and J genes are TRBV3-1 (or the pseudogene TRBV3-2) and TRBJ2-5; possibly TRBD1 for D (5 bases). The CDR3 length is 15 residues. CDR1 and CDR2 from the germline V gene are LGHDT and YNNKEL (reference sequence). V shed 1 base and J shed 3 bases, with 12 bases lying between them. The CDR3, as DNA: TGTGCCAGCAGCCAAGTGGGTGGGGCCGAAGAGACCCAGTACTTC. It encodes CASSQVGGAEETQYF.

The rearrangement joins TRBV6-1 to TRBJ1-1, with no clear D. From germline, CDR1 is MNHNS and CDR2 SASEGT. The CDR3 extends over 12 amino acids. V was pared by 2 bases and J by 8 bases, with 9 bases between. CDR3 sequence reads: CASSESGEEAFF. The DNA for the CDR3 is TGTGCCAGCAGTGAATCTGGGGAGGAAGCTTTCTTT.

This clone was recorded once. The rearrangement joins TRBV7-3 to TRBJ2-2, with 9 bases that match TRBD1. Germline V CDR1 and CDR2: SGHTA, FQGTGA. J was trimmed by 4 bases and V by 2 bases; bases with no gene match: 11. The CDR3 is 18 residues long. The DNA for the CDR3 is TGTGCCAGCAGCTTATCCCCGGGACAGGGTGGTTTCACCGGGGAGCTGTTTTTT. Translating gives CASSLSPGQGGFTGELFF.

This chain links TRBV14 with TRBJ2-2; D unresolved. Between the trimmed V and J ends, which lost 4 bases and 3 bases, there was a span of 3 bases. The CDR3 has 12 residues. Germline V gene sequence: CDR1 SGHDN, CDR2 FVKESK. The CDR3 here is CASSLYTGELFF. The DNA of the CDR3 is TGTGCCAGCAGCCTTTACACCGGGGAGCTGTTTTTT.

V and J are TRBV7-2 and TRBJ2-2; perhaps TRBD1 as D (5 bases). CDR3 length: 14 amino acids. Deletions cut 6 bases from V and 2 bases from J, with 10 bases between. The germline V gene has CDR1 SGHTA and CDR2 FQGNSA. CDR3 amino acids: CASRGPINTGELFF. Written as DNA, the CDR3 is TGTGCCAGCAGGGGGCCTATCAACACCGGGGAGCTGTTTTTT.

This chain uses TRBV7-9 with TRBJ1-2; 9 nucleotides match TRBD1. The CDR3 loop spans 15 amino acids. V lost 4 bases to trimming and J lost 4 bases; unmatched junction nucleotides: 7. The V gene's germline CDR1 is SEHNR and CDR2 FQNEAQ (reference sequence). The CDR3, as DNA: TGTGCCAGCAGCTCACCCGGACAGGGGAGCTATGGCTACACCTTC. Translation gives CASSSPGQGSYGYTF.

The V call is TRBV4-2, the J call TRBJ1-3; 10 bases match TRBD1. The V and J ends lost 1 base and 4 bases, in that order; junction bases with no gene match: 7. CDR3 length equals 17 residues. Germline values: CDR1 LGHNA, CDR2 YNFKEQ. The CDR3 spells CASSQVGSGQGGNTIYF. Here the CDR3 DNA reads TGTGCCAGCAGCCAAGTCGGGTCGGGACAGGGGGGAAACACCATATATTTT.